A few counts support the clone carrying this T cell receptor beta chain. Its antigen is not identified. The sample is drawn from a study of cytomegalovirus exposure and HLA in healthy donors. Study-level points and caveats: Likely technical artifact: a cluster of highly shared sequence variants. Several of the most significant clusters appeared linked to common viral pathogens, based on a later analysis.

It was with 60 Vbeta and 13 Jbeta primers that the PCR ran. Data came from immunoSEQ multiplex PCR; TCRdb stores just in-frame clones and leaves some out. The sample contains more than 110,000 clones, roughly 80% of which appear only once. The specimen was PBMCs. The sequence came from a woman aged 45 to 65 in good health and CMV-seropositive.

The CDR3 region has the DNA TGTGCCAGTAGTATCACAGGATCAAGCTCCTACGAGCAGTACTTC. It codes for CASSITGSSSYEQYF. The rearrangement joins TRBV19 to TRBJ2-7; D is perhaps TRBD1 (5 bases). The CDR3 is 15 amino acids. V was cut by 3 bases and J by 0 bases, with 12 bases left in between. CDR1 is LNHDA and CDR2 is SQIVND in the germline V gene (reference sequence).